This T cell receptor beta chain was obtained from a study of technical replicates of blood from a handful of donors. This clone appeared a single time. V shed 5 bases and J shed 3 bases, with 17 bases lying between them. CDR1 is SGHAT and CDR2 is FQNNGV in the germline V gene. The length of the CDR3 is 15 residues. The table came from immunoSEQ multiplex PCR; TCRdb's copy has only in-frame clones and leaves some out. The sample has 15,000 to 20,000 clones, just under 90% seen once; the top ten hold 9% to 15%. The sample taken for sequencing was PBMCs. This chain connects TRBV11-2 to TRBJ2-7; D unresolved. The sequence derives from a human donor in good health. The CDR3 protein is CASSENPGSVYEQYF. The CDR3, as DNA: TGTGCCAGCAGCGAAAATCCCGGGTCCGTCTACGAGCAGTACTTC. The full variable domain, its missing parts supplied by reference TRBV11-2 and TRBJ2-7, is EAGVAQSPRYKIIEKRQSVAFWCNPISGHATLYWYQQILGQGPKLLIQFQNNGVVDDSQLPKDRFSAERLKGVDSTLKIQPAKLEDSAVYLCASSENPGSVYEQYFGPGTRLTVT.